These 30 T cell receptor beta chains were all obtained from the same sample, sequenced in a study of T cell responses to AZD1222 COVID-19 vaccine. The repertoire was sequenced with immunoSEQ multiplex PCR; TCRdb's copy has only in-frame clones and lacks some. The sample lists more than 60,000 clones; about four fifths were seen once. Sequencing was performed on peripheral blood, taken 28 days after the second AZD1222 dose. These receptors were obtained from an adult who received the AZD1222 COVID-19 vaccine.

V usage is TRBV7-2 and J usage is TRBJ2-2, with D unclear. Trimming left V 1 base short and J 7 bases short, with 4 bases between. The CDR3 sequence is 12 residues long. CDR1 SGHTA and CDR2 FQGNSA come from the germline V gene. CDR3 region: CASSLVGGELFF. The CDR3 DNA follows: TGTGCCAGCAGCTTAGTAGGCGGGGAGCTGTTTTTT.

The chain has TRBV3-1 (or the pseudogene TRBV3-2) and TRBJ1-1, with 10 bases identical to TRBD1. The CDR3 loop spans 16 amino acids. J gave up 4 bases and V 4 bases, and 9 bases lay outside the gene matches. Per the germline V gene, CDR1 is LGHDT and CDR2 is YNNKEL (reference sequence). The CDR3 nucleotides are TGTGCCAGCAGCCCTCCGGGACAGGGGAGGGTCACTGAAGCTTTCTTT. The encoded protein is CASSPPGQGRVTEAFF.

This sequence joins TRBV27 and TRBJ2-7; weak D call: TRBD1 (5 bases). Germline assignment: CDR1 MNHEY and CDR2 SMNVEV (reference sequence). The CDR3 runs to 14 residues. V lost 3 bases to trimming and J lost 1 base, with 10 bases between them. In DNA, the CDR3 is TGTGCCAGCAGTTTTTATCAGGGTTCCTACGAGCAGTACTTC. Encoded protein: CASSFYQGSYEQYF.

This sequence joins TRBV27 and TRBJ2-7; TRBD2 agrees at 10 bases. V dropped 2 bases and J dropped 2; count of bases not matched to a gene: 0. Germline V CDR1 and CDR2: MNHEY, SMNVEV (reference sequence). This CDR3 comprises 14 residues. The CDR3 here is CASSLSGRAYEQYF. In nucleotides, the CDR3 is TGTGCCAGCAGTTTAAGCGGGAGGGCCTACGAGCAGTACTTC.

This rearrangement joins TRBV28 to TRBJ1-3; D call uncertain. CDR1 is MDHEN and CDR2 is SYDVKM in the germline V gene. This CDR3 spans 13 amino acids. Trimming removed 5 bases from V and 3 bases from J, with 8 bases in between. The DNA for the CDR3 is TGTGCCAGCAGTGACTTGGGTGGAAACACCATATATTTT. Translation: CASSDLGGNTIYF.

The V and J genes are TRBV24-1 and TRBJ2-5; TRBD1 matches 8 bases. This CDR3 contains 15 residues. Germline lookup yields CDR1 KGHDR and CDR2 SFDVKD. V lost 4 bases, J lost 5 bases, and 8 bases stayed unmatched. In nucleotides, the CDR3 is TGTGCCACCAGTGAAAGGACAGGGACGGGTGAGACCCAGTACTTC. It encodes CATSERTGTGETQYF.

The chain carries TRBV28 and TRBJ2-1, with a possible D match to TRBD2 (6 bases). The V end was cut by 4 bases, the J end by 7 bases, with 17 bases between. Germline-derived CDR1 and CDR2 are MDHEN and SYDVKM. The CDR3 is made up of 15 amino acids. The CDR3 DNA reads TGTGCCAGCAGTTCCTCGGGACTCAGACAGAATGAGCAGTTCTTC. This translates into CASSSSGLRQNEQFF.

The CDR3 protein is CASSQGGTTVRHTIYF. The DNA for the CDR3 is TGTGCCAGCAGCCAAGGGGGGACGACGGTTCGTCACACCATATATTTT. V gene TRBV3-1 (or the pseudogene TRBV3-2) combines with J gene TRBJ1-3, with D possibly TRBD1 on 5 matching bases. The V end lost 1 base, the J end lost 8 bases, and 18 bases lay between the germline ends. The CDR3 extends over 16 amino acids. CDR1 is LGHDT and CDR2 is YNNKEL in the germline V gene (reference sequence).

The chain joins TRBV19 to TRBJ1-2, with D perhaps TRBD1 (5 bases). The V end was cut by 3 bases, the J end by 2 bases, with 13 bases between. Germline CDR1 is LNHDA and CDR2 is SQIVND (reference sequence). This CDR3 comprises 15 residues. The CDR3 reads CASSMRTGTNYGYTF. The CDR3 DNA reads as TGTGCCAGTAGTATGAGAACCGGGACGAACTATGGCTACACCTTC.

This sequence joins TRBV28 and TRBJ1-1; the D is unclear. CDR1 is MDHEN and CDR2 is SYDVKM in the germline V gene. Trimming left V 7 bases short and J 9 bases short, with 12 bases between. This CDR3 spans 11 amino acids. DNA of the CDR3: TGTGCCAGCAAGGGAGGCCCACAAGCTTTCTTT. Amino acids: CASKGGPQAFF.

V is TRBV11-2 and J is TRBJ2-7; 9 nucleotides line up with TRBD2. The V and J ends lost 3 bases and 3 bases, in that order; junction bases with no gene match: 6. The germline V gene encodes CDR1 SGHAT and CDR2 FQNNGV. CDR3 length equals 15 residues. CDR3 region: CASSFSGSLGYEQYF. The CDR3 DNA is TGTGCCAGCAGCTTTAGCGGGAGCTTAGGCTACGAGCAGTACTTC.

The chain is built from TRBV28 and TRBJ1-3, with D possibly TRBD1 on 5 matching bases. This CDR3 comprises 15 residues. Germline V gene lookup returns CDR1 MDHEN and CDR2 SYDVKM. Trimming removed 5 bases from V and 0 bases from J, with 11 bases in between. CDR3 amino acids: CASSPRRGSGNTIYF. The DNA of the CDR3 is TGTGCCAGCAGTCCCCGTAGGGGCTCTGGAAACACCATATATTTT.

This chain connects TRBV9 to TRBJ2-5; no clear D gene. Germline lookup yields CDR1 SGDLS and CDR2 YYNGEE. V lost 3 bases, J lost 2 bases, and 17 bases lay in between. This CDR3 has 16 residues. The DNA of the CDR3 is TGTGCCAGCAGCGCTGTTGATAGAGGCGGACAAGAGACCCAGTACTTC. Protein sequence: CASSAVDRGGQETQYF.

This chain links TRBV15 with TRBJ2-2; D is unclear. V was clipped by 0 bases and J by 4 bases, with 6 bases between them. Germline V gene lookup returns CDR1 LNHNV and CDR2 YYDKDF (reference sequence). The CDR3 runs 14 residues. The CDR3 coding sequence is TGTGCCACCAGCAGAGATCCCAGCACCGGGGAGCTGTTTTTT. This translates into CATSRDPSTGELFF. Complete variable domain (other parts from reference TRBV15 and TRBJ2-2): DAMVIQNPRYQVTQFGKPVTLSCSQTLNHNVMYWYQQKSSQAPKLLFHYYDKDFNNEADTPDNFQSRRPNTSFCFLDIRSPGLGDTAMYLCATSRDPSTGELFFGEGSRLTVL.

The sample holds a few counts of this clone. The genes are TRBV5-6 and TRBJ2-2, with TRBD1 matching 12 bases. The CDR3 runs to 19 residues. J was trimmed by 8 bases and V by 2 bases; bases with no gene match: 16. Germline CDR1 and CDR2: SGHDT and YYEEEE. CDR3 DNA: TGTGCCAGCAGCTTATTAGCAGTCGGGACAGGGGGCGCGGTAGGGGAGCTGTTTTTT. Translated, it gives CASSLLAVGTGGAVGELFF.

The chain joins TRBV9 to TRBJ1-3, with a tentative D call TRBD1 (5 bases). Trimming pared 0 bases from V and 0 bases from J, leaving 16 bases between. In germline, CDR1 is SGDLS, CDR2 YYNGEE. The CDR3 length is 18 residues. The CDR3 region has the DNA TGTGCCAGCAGCGTAGATGGCGGGGGATCAAGCTCTGGAAACACCATATATTTT. It codes for CASSVDGGGSSSGNTIYF.

V usage is TRBV13 and J usage is TRBJ2-1; TRBD2 matches at 9 bases. V lost 5 bases to trimming and J lost 1 base; unmatched junction nucleotides: 6. The CDR3 spans 16 residues. The germline V gene encodes CDR1 PRHDT and CDR2 FYEKMQ (reference sequence). The CDR3 region is CASSLRLAESYNEQFF. The DNA for the CDR3 is TGTGCCAGCAGCCTCCGACTAGCGGAATCCTACAATGAGCAGTTCTTC.

This sequence joins TRBV10-2 and TRBJ2-2; 12 nucleotides match TRBD2. Germline trimming cut 0 bases from V and 1 base from J; bases unmatched to any gene: 3. The germline CDR1 and CDR2 sequences are WSHSY and SAAADI. The length of the CDR3 is 18 residues. CDR3 in DNA: TGCGCCAGCAGTGAGTCGACTAGCGGGAGCGGGAACACCGGGGAGCTGTTTTTT. It specifies CASSESTSGSGNTGELFF.

The gene calls are TRBV2 and TRBJ2-5; possible D gene TRBD2, 6 bases. Germline V CDR1 and CDR2: SNHLY, FYNNEI. The CDR3 has 15 residues. The ends were cut back, 3 bases at V and 0 bases at J, with 11 bases in the middle. CDR3 bases: TGTGCCAGCAGTGAGGGGTGGGGGGACCAAGAGACCCAGTACTTC. It is translated as CASSEGWGDQETQYF. Filled out from reference TRBV2 and TRBJ2-5, the complete variable domain reads EPEVTQTPSHQVTQMGQEVILRCVPISNHLYFYWYRQILGQKVEFLVSFYNNEISEKSEIFDDQFSVERPDGSNFTLKIRSTKLEDSAMYFCASSEGWGDQETQYFGPGTRLLVL.

This clone was detected only a few times. The rearrangement joins TRBV11-1 to TRBJ2-1; 10 bases agree with TRBD2. This CDR3 is built from 14 residues. Germline CDR1 is SGHAT and CDR2 is FQDESV (reference sequence). V was pared by 1 base and J by 9 bases, with 3 bases of the junction left unmatched. The CDR3: CASSLGGLAAEQFF. The CDR3 nucleotides read TGTGCCAGCAGCTTAGGCGGACTAGCGGCTGAGCAGTTCTTC.

V usage is TRBV7-2 and J usage is TRBJ2-1, with 9 bases that match TRBD1. V shed 4 bases and J 5 bases; nucleotides not matched to a gene: 6. The length of the CDR3 is 15 residues. The V gene's germline CDR1 is SGHTA and CDR2 FQGNSA. This CDR3 is CASSYLQGANNEQFF. The CDR3 region has the DNA TGTGCCAGCAGCTACCTACAGGGGGCCAACAATGAGCAGTTCTTC.

The chain is built from TRBV6-2 or TRBV6-3 and TRBJ1-1; a possible D gene is TRBD1 (5 bases). This CDR3 has 15 amino acids. V was shortened by 6 bases and J by 2 bases, with 16 bases between the two germline ends. Germline CDR1 and CDR2: MNHEY and SVGEGT. The CDR3 loop is CASSHRLGTNTEAFF. Written as DNA, the CDR3 is TGTGCCAGCAGCCACAGACTCGGGACCAACACTGAAGCTTTCTTT.

The chain recombines TRBV28 with TRBJ1-3; D is possibly TRBD1 (5 bases). Germline V gene lookup returns CDR1 MDHEN and CDR2 SYDVKM. Trimming removed 0 bases at V and 0 bases at J, with 12 bases between. The CDR3 totals 17 residues. CDR3 region: CASSLWRGSDSGNTIYF. CDR3 nucleotide sequence: TGTGCCAGCAGTTTATGGCGGGGGTCCGACTCTGGAAACACCATATATTTT.

V is TRBV6-5 and J is TRBJ1-4; TRBD1 might be the D (5 bases). The germline V gene has CDR1 MNHEY and CDR2 SVGAGI. Trimming took 6 bases from V and 4 from J, leaving 15 bases between them. This CDR3 is 15 amino acids long. The CDR3 DNA sequence: TGTGCCAGCAGAGCCTTTTCAGGGAATAATGAAAAACTGTTTTTT. Its translation: CASRAFSGNNEKLFF.

This chain connects TRBV29-1 to TRBJ1-5; 9 bases are a match to TRBD1. From germline, CDR1 is SQVTM and CDR2 ANQGSEA. CDR3 length: 16 amino acids. Trimming removed 4 bases from V and 4 bases from J; junction bases left unmatched: 11. The CDR3 DNA follows: TGCAGCGTTGCGGGACAGGGCAGCTTGGGTAATCAGCCCCAGCATTTT. Translating it yields CSVAGQGSLGNQPQHF. The entire variable domain, with the rest obtained from reference TRBV29-1 and TRBJ1-5, is as follows: SAVISQKPSRDICQRGTSLTIQCQVDSQVTMMFWYRQQPGQSLTLIATANQGSEATYESGFVIDKFPISRPNLTFSTLTVSNMSPEDSSIYLCSVAGQGSLGNQPQHFGDGTRLSIL.

This rearrangement joins TRBV5-1 to TRBJ2-7; 9 nucleotides agree with TRBD1. The CDR3 has 13 residues. The V gene's germline CDR1 is SGHRS and CDR2 YFSETQ. V lost 4 bases and J lost 3; bases outside the gene matches: 2. This chain's CDR3 is CASSRDRDYEQYF. The CDR3 DNA reads as TGCGCCAGCAGCCGGGACAGGGACTACGAGCAGTACTTC.

The V and J genes are TRBV30 and TRBJ1-3; no reliable D call. CDR1 GTSNPN and CDR2 SVGIG come from the germline V gene (reference sequence). The ends were cut back, 5 bases at V and 2 bases at J, with 16 bases in the middle. There are 15 residues in the CDR3. The CDR3 coding sequence is TGTGCCTGGGAACGGGGTTTGGGTGCTGGAAACACCATATATTTT. Residues: CAWERGLGAGNTIYF.

The chain links TRBV28 to TRBJ1-1; no definite D call. Germline assignment: CDR1 MDHEN and CDR2 SYDVKM. The CDR3 is 11 residues long. V lost 6 bases, J lost 2 bases, and 4 bases lay in between. The CDR3 region is CASSPNTEAFF. For the CDR3, the DNA is TGTGCCAGCAGCCCCAACACTGAAGCTTTCTTT.

V usage is TRBV5-6 and J usage is TRBJ2-2; TRBD1 matches at 7 bases. This CDR3 contains 14 residues. The germline CDR1 and CDR2 sequences are SGHDT and YYEEEE. Losses at the gene ends were 4 bases for V and 5 bases for J; bases not matched to a gene: 5. In DNA form, the CDR3 reads TGTGCCAGCAGCCTGGGACAGTTAACCGGGGAGCTGTTTTTT. This codes for CASSLGQLTGELFF.

The V call is TRBV7-8, the J call TRBJ2-7; D perhaps matches TRBD1 (5 bases). V dropped 5 bases and J dropped 5 bases, with 13 bases sitting between them. Germline V gene data show CDR1 as SGHVS and CDR2 as FQNEAQ. The CDR3 consists of 13 residues. CDR3 protein: CASSNFRVHEQYF. Written as DNA, the CDR3 is TGTGCCAGCAGCAACTTCAGGGTACACGAGCAGTACTTC. Full variable domain (missing parts from reference TRBV7-8 and TRBJ2-7): GAGVSQSPRYKVAKRGQDVALRCDPISGHVSLFWYQQALGQGPEFLTYFQNEAQLDKSGLPSDRFFAERPEGSVSTLKIQRTQQEDSAVYLCASSNFRVHEQYFGPGTRLTVT.